The entry that follows covers one TCR beta chain sequence. This sample stems from a study of monozygotic twins with inflammatory bowel disease. Eight reactions per sample, run separately, yielded cDNA. Two rounds of nested PCR, of approximately 16 and 10 cycles, were run on TCRalpha and TCRbeta cDNA. TCRdb derives one entry per CDR3 protein from the 5' RACE reads, leaving out DNA. Listed are approximately 420,000 distinct CDR3 sequences; more than 2% falls within the top ten. Per germline, CDR1 SEHNR and CDR2 FQNEAQ (reference sequence). The CDR3 sequence is 15 residues long. The genes are TRBV7-9 and TRBJ2-1; TCRdb selects TRBD1, and the lack of DNA leaves this call unchecked. This clonotype was sampled from a human donor with ulcerative colitis or Crohn's disease, or a healthy co-twin of an affected twin (not recorded which). The sequenced material came from blood. The chain's CDR3 is CASSLHLGAGNEQFF.